This T cell receptor beta chain was identified in a study of shared clonotypes between healthy human individuals. Whole-study results and caveats: Sorted-subset sequencing was shown by rarefaction to be incomplete despite large depth.

The method was immunoSEQ multiplex PCR; TCRdb's version includes in-frame clones alone and lacks a portion of them. The table records 2 million to 2.5 million clones, just over 90% of them present only once. Of note for this clone: Its antigen is undetermined.

CD45RO-negative, CCR7-positively selected cells formed the naive CD8 fraction, excluding terminally differentiated effector memory CD45RA+ cells. The TCR sequence derives from a man between 18 and 35 years old in good health. Some clones in this sample may be carry-over from other donors' samples. The sample consisted of naive CD8+ T cells from PBMCs.

CDR3 coding DNA: TGTGCCAGCAGGGGACAGGGGACCGCTGAAGCTTTCTTT. The encoded protein is CASRGQGTAEAFF. The chain couples TRBV9 to TRBJ1-1; 10 positions match TRBD1. V was clipped by 5 bases and J by 6 bases; unmatched bases: 4. The CDR3 loop spans 13 amino acids. Germline CDR1 and CDR2: SGDLS and YYNGEE.